The rows below give T cell receptor beta chains drawn from one sample of a study of CD8 T cells in Susac syndrome. Each CDR3 protein is one row after TCRdb ran MiXCR on the immunoSEQ multiplex PCR reads. This table holds over 150,000 distinct CDR3 sequences, 90% to 96% found once. Source material: CD4+ T cells from PBMCs. Every receptor here comes from a human donor with Susac syndrome. CDR3s include the opening cysteine and the closing phenylalanine or tryptophan. Fields, in order: clone size, D gene, V gene, J gene, CDR3 protein, CDR3 DNA. The D gene is left open where the match is weak. A row's size may be missing; if present it is once, few, many or a size class.

>.|TRBD1|TRBV7-2|TRBJ1-5
CASSSNGQGWNQPQHF
TGTGCCAGCAGTTCTAACGGACAGGGGTGGAATCAGCCCCAGCATTTT
>.|TRBD2|TRBV7-2|TRBJ2-3
CASSSGGPVADTQYF
TGTGCCAGCAGCTCGGGGGGGCCGGTTGCAGATACGCAGTATTTT
>.|TRBD2|TRBV9|TRBJ2-5
CASSASSLAGIKETQYF
TGTGCCAGCAGCGCTTCTTCACTAGCGGGCATTAAAGAGACCCAGTACTTC
>.|TRBD2|TRBV29-1|TRBJ2-1
CSAELAGAYNEQFF
TGCAGCGCCGAACTAGCGGGTGCCTACAATGAGCAGTTCTTC
>once|.|TRBV2|TRBJ2-5
CANGDLYQETQYF
TGTGCCAACGGGGACCTGTACCAAGAGACCCAGTACTTC
>.|TRBD2|TRBV12-3/TRBV12-4|TRBJ2-7
CASSPRGAGNRYF
TGTGCCAGCAGCCCCCGTGGAGCGGGAAATAGGTACTTC
>.|TRBD1|TRBV12-3/TRBV12-4|TRBJ2-5
CASSLITGGWRLQETQYF
TGTGCCAGCAGTTTGATAACAGGGGGCTGGAGGCTACAAGAGACCCAGTACTTC
>.|.|TRBV29-1|TRBJ2-1
CSVESGGIFNEQFF
TGCAGCGTTGAAAGTGGCGGGATATTTAATGAGCAGTTCTTC
>.|TRBD2|TRBV3-1|TRBJ2-5
CASSLAGVKETQYF
TGTGCCAGCAGCCTAGCGGGAGTTAAAGAGACCCAGTACTTC
>.|.|TRBV21-1|TRBJ1-6
CASGSHPGNNSPLHF
TGTGCCAGCGGGTCCCACCCCGGGAATAATTCACCCCTCCACTTT
>.|.|TRBV3-1|TRBJ1-5
CASSQGRQPQHF
TGTGCCAGCAGCCAGGGGCGGCAGCCCCAGCATTTT
>.|.|TRBV6-5|TRBJ2-6
CASSYSGRSSGANVLTF
TGTGCCAGCAGTTACTCGGGCAGGAGCTCTGGGGCCAACGTCCTGACTTTC
>.|TRBD2|TRBV24-1|TRBJ2-1
CATSDVRTSGAYNEQFF
TGTGCCACCAGTGACGTCCGGACTAGCGGCGCCTACAATGAGCAGTTCTTC
>.|TRBD2|TRBV20-1|TRBJ2-7
CSASTSGAYEQYF
TGCAGTGCTTCGACTAGCGGGGCCTACGAGCAGTACTTC
>.|.|TRBV9|TRBJ2-5
CASSVGGLGGHSQETQYF
TGTGCCAGCAGCGTAGGGGGACTGGGGGGGCACTCCCAAGAGACCCAGTACTTC
>.|TRBD2|TRBV20-1|TRBJ2-1
CSARDPGTSRYNEQFF
TGCAGTGCTAGAGATCCTGGGACTAGCAGATACAATGAGCAGTTCTTC
>.|.|TRBV7-9|TRBJ2-6
CASSPQMAGANVLTF
TGTGCCAGCAGCCCCCAGATGGCTGGGGCCAACGTCCTGACTTTC
>once|TRBD2|TRBV20-1|TRBJ2-7
CSARTSGSDEQYF
TGCAGTGCTAGGACTAGCGGGAGTGACGAGCAGTACTTC
>.|.|TRBV4-3|TRBJ2-1
CASSQDVGLREQFF
TGCGCCAGCAGCCAAGATGTTGGCCTCCGGGAGCAGTTCTTC
>.|TRBD2|TRBV5-6|TRBJ2-5
CASSFGGGQTQYF
TGTGCCAGCAGCTTCGGGGGGGGACAGACCCAGTACTTC
>.|TRBD2|TRBV18|TRBJ2-7
CASSLAGGPGSYEQYF
TGTGCCAGCTCACTAGCGGGAGGGCCCGGCTCCTACGAGCAGTACTTC
>.|.|TRBV2|TRBJ2-5
CASRIDIGETQYF
TGTGCCAGCAGGATAGACATCGGAGAGACCCAGTACTTC
>.|.|TRBV30|TRBJ2-1
CAWSVMGHLAREQFF
TGTGCCTGGAGTGTAATGGGCCATCTGGCTCGTGAGCAGTTCTTC
>.|.|TRBV7-2|TRBJ2-7
CASSLAGQTYEQYF
TGTGCCAGCAGTTTAGCGGGACAGACCTACGAGCAGTACTTC
>.|TRBD2|TRBV28|TRBJ2-7
CASRREVYEQYF
TGTGCCAGCAGGCGGGAGGTCTACGAGCAGTACTTC
>.|.|TRBV27|TRBJ2-3
CASSPGVDTQYF
TGTGCCAGCAGTCCGGGGGTAGATACGCAGTATTTT
>.|TRBD1|TRBV7-9|TRBJ1-2
CASSMTGNYGYTF
TGTGCCAGCAGCATGACAGGGAACTATGGCTACACCTTC
>.|TRBD2|TRBV29-1|TRBJ2-2
CSVGGSGSTGELFF
TGCAGCGTCGGGGGGAGCGGGAGCACCGGGGAGCTGTTTTTT
>once|.|TRBV18|TRBJ1-5
CASSSDRNNQPQHF
TGTGCCAGCTCGAGCGACCGAAACAATCAGCCCCAGCATTTT
>.|TRBD2|TRBV7-3|TRBJ2-1
CASSLGLAGGDEQFF
TGTGCCAGCAGCTTGGGACTAGCGGGGGGAGATGAGCAGTTCTTC
>.|.|TRBV4-2|TRBJ2-5
CASSLSGSTAQETQYF
TGTGCCAGCAGCCTCAGCGGCAGTACAGCACAAGAGACCCAGTACTTC
>.|.|TRBV2|TRBJ2-3
CASSADLGITDTQYF
TGTGCCAGCAGTGCCGACTTGGGGATCACAGATACGCAGTATTTT
>.|.|TRBV14|TRBJ2-5
CASSQSWETQYF
TGTGCCAGCAGCCAATCATGGGAGACCCAGTACTTC
>.|TRBD2|TRBV9|TRBJ2-7
CASSAVAGASYEQYF
TGTGCCAGCAGCGCAGTAGCGGGAGCGTCCTACGAGCAGTACTTC
>.|TRBD1|TRBV4-3|TRBJ1-4
CASSQGTGLEKLFF
TGCGCCAGCAGCCAAGGGACAGGGTTAGAAAAACTGTTTTTT
>.|.|TRBV12-3/TRBV12-4|TRBJ2-1
CASRTPGLQNEQFF
TGTGCCAGCAGGACCCCGGGACTTCAGAATGAGCAGTTCTTC
>.|.|TRBV28|TRBJ2-7
CASTQRMEQYF
TGTGCCAGCACCCAACGAATGGAGCAGTACTTC
>.|.|TRBV18|TRBJ1-5
CASSRGEGQPQHF
TGTGCCAGCTCACGGGGGGAAGGTCAGCCCCAGCATTTT
>.|.|TRBV20-1|TRBJ2-2
CSARAGGPVPGELFF
TGCAGTGCTAGAGCCGGAGGCCCGGTGCCCGGGGAGCTGTTTTTT
>.|.|TRBV5-1|TRBJ2-2
CASSTTGRVRELFF
TGCGCCAGCAGCACAACAGGGAGGGTGAGGGAGCTGTTTTTT
>.|.|TRBV29-1|TRBJ2-3
CTVLDKRMYF
TGCACCGTGTTGGACAAAAGGATGTATTTT
>.|.|TRBV29-1|TRBJ2-3
CSVEKGSADTQYF
TGCAGCGTTGAGAAGGGGAGTGCAGATACGCAGTATTTT
>few|.|TRBV7-2|TRBJ2-5
CASSLGRRETQYF
TGTGCCAGCAGCTTAGGTCGCCGAGAGACCCAGTACTTC
>.|.|TRBV6-5|TRBJ2-3
CASSYSMQGSTDTQYF
TGTGCCAGCAGTTACTCGATGCAGGGTAGCACAGATACGCAGTATTTT
>once|TRBD2|TRBV30|TRBJ2-7
CAWSVRSSGLLYEQYF
TGTGCCTGGAGTGTACGTTCTAGCGGGCTCCTTTACGAGCAGTACTTC
>few|.|TRBV7-2|TRBJ2-5
CASSFYSQETQYF
TGTGCCAGCAGCTTCTACAGCCAAGAGACCCAGTACTTC
>.|TRBD1|TRBV5-1|TRBJ2-7
CARGQDYEQYF
TGCGCCAGAGGACAGGACTACGAGCAGTACTTC
>.|.|TRBV10-3|TRBJ2-2
CAISDRQNTGELFF
TGTGCCATCAGTGACCGCCAAAACACCGGGGAGCTGTTTTTT
>.|.|TRBV18|TRBJ1-2
CASSPKETYGYTF
TGTGCCAGCTCACCAAAGGAAACCTATGGCTACACCTTC
>.|.|TRBV29-1|TRBJ2-5
CSVVGLVETQYF
TGCAGCGTTGTAGGGCTAGTAGAGACCCAGTACTTC
>.|.|TRBV7-8|TRBJ2-5
CASSGAEGPQETQYF
TGTGCCAGCAGCGGCGCCGAAGGGCCCCAAGAGACCCAGTACTTC
>.|.|TRBV4-2|TRBJ2-3
CASSQDDTQYF
TGTGCCAGCAGCCAAGATGATACGCAGTATTTT
>once|.|TRBV18|TRBJ1-5
CASSPSQQNQPQHF
TGTGCCAGCTCACCAAGTCAGCAGAATCAGCCCCAGCATTTT
>.|.|TRBV28|TRBJ2-7
CASTLSSGSSYEQYF
TGTGCCAGCACCCTCTCGTCCGGGAGCTCCTACGAGCAGTACTTC